A single sample gave rise to the 17 T cell receptor beta chains below, sequenced in a study of CD8+CD57+ T cells in acquired aplastic anemia. Patients picked for sequencing had shown CD8+CD57+ cell expansion detected by flow cytometry. TCR beta VDJ and CDR3 were profiled, and genomic DNA was the template. A single record per CDR3 protein comes from TCRdb applying MiXCR to the reads. The sample lists about 180,000 distinct CDR3 sequences; 48% were seen once. The source material was sorted CD4+, CD8+, or CD8+CD57+ T cells (not recorded which) from PBMCs. These receptors were collected from a human donor with aplastic anemia.

This sequence joins TRBV20-1 and TRBJ1-2; D is ambiguous. V lost 2 bases and J 7 bases, leaving 17 bases between the germline ends. Germline V CDR1 and CDR2: DFQATT, SNEGSKA (reference sequence). This CDR3 is 14 amino acids long. CDR3 DNA sequence: TGCAGTGCTAGAATGCCGGTCACGAAATCTGGCTACACCTTC. It translates to CSARMPVTKSGYTF.

V gene TRBV7-9 combines with J gene TRBJ1-2; D not resolved. The CDR3 has 13 residues. Deletions cut 5 bases from V and 2 bases from J, with 9 bases between. CDR1 and CDR2 (germline): SEHNR, FQNEAQ (reference sequence). CDR3 coding DNA: TGTGCCAGCAGCGGAGACGGAAACTATGGCTACACCTTC. Protein sequence: CASSGDGNYGYTF.

This chain links TRBV7-8 with TRBJ2-7; D remains unclear. CDR3 length equals 12 residues. Trimming left V 5 bases short and J 5 bases short, with 10 bases between. Germline CDR1 is SGHVS and CDR2 is FQNEAQ. The CDR3 loop is CASSLNSNEQYF. CDR3 coding DNA: TGTGCCAGCAGCCTCAATTCTAACGAGCAGTACTTC.

The rearrangement links TRBV7-8 to TRBJ2-2; a possible D gene is TRBD1 (6 bases). The germline V gene has CDR1 SGHVS and CDR2 FQNEAQ. The CDR3 loop spans 13 amino acids. Trimming took 5 bases from V and 5 from J, leaving 9 bases between them. The CDR3 sequence: CASSADRTGELFF. The CDR3 bases are TGTGCCAGCAGCGCAGACAGGACCGGGGAGCTGTTTTTT.

This clonotype was detected a few times. V and J are TRBV24-1 and TRBJ2-3; 7 bases align to TRBD1. Trimming removed 4 bases from V and 0 bases from J; junction bases left unmatched: 6. The CDR3 has 16 amino acids. Germline-derived CDR1 and CDR2 are KGHDR and SFDVKD. The CDR3 region has the DNA TGTGCCACCAGTGACCCGGGGACAGATAGCACAGATACGCAGTATTTT. Translating it yields CATSDPGTDSTDTQYF.

This clonotype was detected ten times or more. The CDR3 reads CASSTNGEYGYTF. The CDR3 DNA reads TGCGCCAGCAGCACCAACGGGGAGTATGGCTACACCTTC. The V call is TRBV5-1, the J call TRBJ1-2, with D uncertain. With 4 bases removed from V and 5 bases from J, the gap between germline ends came to 12 bases. Germline loops: CDR1 SGHRS, CDR2 YFSETQ. The CDR3 covers 13 residues.

The rearrangement links TRBV12-3 or TRBV12-4 to TRBJ1-3; 7 bases match TRBD1. With 8 bases clipped from V and 4 bases from J, the junction kept 11 bases outside the gene matches. The CDR3 contains 15 residues. The CDR3 spells CASGRRGPGGNTIYF. The CDR3 bases are TGTGCCAGCGGTAGGAGGGGGCCGGGAGGAAACACCATATATTTT.

Note on this clonotype: With a much larger clone just one base away, this may be a read error. This rearrangement joins TRBV12-3 or TRBV12-4 to TRBJ2-7, with D unresolved. The CDR3 consists of 12 residues. CDR3 region: CASSYIGNEQHF. For the CDR3, the DNA is TGTGCCAGCAGTTACATAGGGAACGAGCAGCACTTC.

The V call is TRBV4-1, the J call TRBJ2-5; D possibly corresponds to TRBD2 (5 bases). The CDR3 sequence is 14 residues long. The V end lost 2 bases, the J end lost 5 bases, and 12 bases lay between the germline ends. CDR1 MGHRA and CDR2 YSYEKL come from the germline V gene. The CDR3 sequence: CASSQSVGGETQYF. The CDR3 DNA sequence: TGCGCCAGCAGCCAATCCGTGGGCGGGGAGACCCAGTACTTC.

This sequence joins TRBV28 and TRBJ1-1; 7 positions agree with TRBD1. CDR1 and CDR2 from the germline V gene are MDHEN and SYDVKM. This CDR3 has 16 amino acids. With 5 bases clipped from V and 0 bases from J, the junction kept 9 bases outside the gene matches. The chain's CDR3 is CASSGEGAILNTEAFF. Here the CDR3 DNA reads TGTGCCAGCAGTGGAGAGGGGGCCATCCTGAACACTGAAGCTTTCTTT.

The genes are TRBV9 and TRBJ1-1; D gene uncertain. The CDR3 is 12 residues long. With 4 bases removed from V and 4 bases from J, the gap between germline ends came to 8 bases. In germline, CDR1 is SGDLS, CDR2 YYNGEE. The CDR3 DNA reads TGTGCCAGCAGCCCCCCGGTCACTGAAGCTTTCTTT. Protein sequence: CASSPPVTEAFF.

With regard to this clonotype: No conserved phenylalanine or tryptophan is present at the end of the CDR3, so a read error is the likely explanation. No DNA is shown, since the ends of the CDR3 on it are uncertain; the CDR3 is the one TCRdb lists. This chain joins TRBV20-1 and TRBJ1-3; the DNA was not compared with TRBD1, the D call given in the table. Germline V CDR1 and CDR2: DFQATT, SNEGSKA (reference sequence). The CDR3 adds up to 14 amino acids, both ends counted. The CDR3: CSAREGRTGNTTYS.

This clonotype showed up many times. The chain combines TRBV5-1 with TRBJ2-7; 9 bases fit TRBD1. Trimming took 4 bases from V and 3 from J; bases not matched to a gene: 5. Germline-derived CDR1 and CDR2 are SGHRS and YFSETQ. The CDR3 contains 14 residues. DNA of the CDR3: TGCGCCAGCAGCGCGCCGGGACAGGGCTACGAGCAGTACTTC. It is translated as CASSAPGQGYEQYF.

The rearrangement links TRBV24-1 to TRBJ1-5; D is unclear. Germline V gives CDR1 KGHDR, CDR2 SFDVKD. The CDR3 has 14 residues. Trimming took 11 bases from V and 2 from J, leaving 15 bases between them. In DNA, the CDR3 is TGTGCCATCTCCAGACCTTGGGGCAATCAGCCCCAGCATTTT. Protein sequence: CAISRPWGNQPQHF.

In this sample, this clonotype turned up many times. V gene TRBV2 combines with J gene TRBJ2-1; weak D call: TRBD2 (7 bases). From germline, CDR1 is SNHLY and CDR2 FYNNEI. Deletions cut 1 base from V and 0 bases from J, with 10 bases between. This CDR3 contains 16 residues. CDR3 in amino acids: CASSEGGGASYNEQFF. CDR3 sequence (DNA): TGTGCCAGCAGTGAAGGTGGGGGGGCCTCCTACAATGAGCAGTTCTTC.

V and J are TRBV7-6 and TRBJ1-4; 10 nucleotides agree with TRBD1. Germline loops: CDR1 SGHVS, CDR2 FNYEAQ. With V trimmed by 2 bases and J by 3 bases, 3 bases remained unmatched. The CDR3 spans 16 residues. The DNA of the CDR3 is TGTGCCAGCAGCTTACGACAGGGGGCAGCTAATGAAAAACTGTTTTTT. This sequence encodes CASSLRQGAANEKLFF.

The chain couples TRBV11-2 to TRBJ2-1; D gene uncertain. Germline lookup yields CDR1 SGHAT and CDR2 FQNNGV. The CDR3 spans 14 residues. Trimming took off 3 bases at V and 8 bases at J, with 14 bases between the two ends. The CDR3 DNA reads TGTGCCAGCAGCTTTAGTCGGGTCATCGATGAGCAGTTCTTC. Translation: CASSFSRVIDEQFF.